This TCR beta chain was identified during a study of T cell changes during pregnancy in multiple sclerosis. The CDR3 contains 13 residues. The germline CDR1 and CDR2 sequences are SGHKS and YYEKEE (reference sequence). Trimming took off 0 bases at V and 1 base at J, with 5 bases between the two ends. Sequencing used immunoSEQ multiplex PCR; TCRdb keeps in-frame clones, though not all of them. Of approximately 79,000 clones in the sample, 85% to 95% were seen once. This clone was seen a few times. The material was peripheral blood, obtained in the second trimester of pregnancy. The V and J genes are TRBV5-5 and TRBJ2-7; D remains unclear. This receptor was identified in a female donor in good health, enrolled as a control in a pregnancy study. The CDR3 DNA sequence: TGTGCCAGCAGCTTGGTAGTTTCCTACGAGCAGTACTTC. It yields the protein CASSLVVSYEQYF.